This T cell receptor (beta chain) was sequenced in a study of T cell repertoires in cytomegalovirus infection. The CDR3 is 14 residues long. Trimming removed 4 bases at V and 6 bases at J, with 14 bases between. Germline V gene lookup returns CDR1 MNHEY and CDR2 SMNVEV (reference sequence). Points from the study as a whole: Public TCR beta family frequency separated CMV-and-HLA carriers, including in an independent cohort.

TCRdb re-analysed the reads in MiXCR, keeping a single row per CDR3 protein. The sample shows 200,000 to 300,000 distinct CDR3 sequences, approximately 13% of them seen only once. About this clonotype: What it binds is not known.

The genes are TRBV27 and TRBJ2-3; D remains unclear. Input material: PBMCs. This receptor was obtained from a human donor in good health (CMV status not recorded). Some clones in this sample may be carry-over from other donors' samples. The CDR3 DNA reads TGTGCCAGCAGTTCGTGGCCGGTCGGGGATACGCAGTATTTT. Protein: CASSSWPVGDTQYF.